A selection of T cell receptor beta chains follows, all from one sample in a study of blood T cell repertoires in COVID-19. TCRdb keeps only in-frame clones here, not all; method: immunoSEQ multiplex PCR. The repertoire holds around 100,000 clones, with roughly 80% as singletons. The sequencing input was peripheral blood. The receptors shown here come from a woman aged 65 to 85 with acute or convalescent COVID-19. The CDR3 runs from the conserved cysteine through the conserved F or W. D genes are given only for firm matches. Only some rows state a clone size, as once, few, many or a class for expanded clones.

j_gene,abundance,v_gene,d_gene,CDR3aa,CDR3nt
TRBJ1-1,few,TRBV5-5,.,CASSLATHPNTEAFF,TGTGCCAGCAGCTTGGCCACACACCCGAACACTGAAGCTTTCTTT
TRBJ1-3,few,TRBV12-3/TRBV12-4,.,CASSRSSGNTIYF,TGTGCCAGCAGCCGGAGCTCTGGAAACACCATATATTTT
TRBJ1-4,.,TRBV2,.,CATGGGSEKLFF,TGTGCCACCGGGGGAGGGTCCGAAAAACTGTTTTTT
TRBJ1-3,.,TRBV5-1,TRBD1,CASSLDYRDRTSGNTIYF,TGCGCCAGCAGCTTAGATTACCGGGACAGGACTTCTGGAAACACCATATATTTT
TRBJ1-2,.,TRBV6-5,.,CASSYAGRDLYGYTF,TGTGCCAGCAGTTACGCGGGGAGGGATCTCTATGGCTACACCTTC
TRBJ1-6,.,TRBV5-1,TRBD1,CASSDGTGSSPLHF,TGCGCCAGCAGCGATGGGACAGGCAGTTCACCCCTCCACTTT
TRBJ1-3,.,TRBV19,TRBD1,CASRGIRTGKDGNTIYF,TGTGCCAGTAGGGGGATAAGGACAGGGAAGGATGGAAACACCATATATTTT
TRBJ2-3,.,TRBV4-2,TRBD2,CASSQEPSGASDTQYF,TGTGCCAGCAGCCAAGAGCCTAGCGGGGCCTCGGATACGCAGTATTTT
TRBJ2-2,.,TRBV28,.,CASIRSGTNTGELFF,TGTGCCAGCATAAGGAGCGGTACGAACACCGGGGAGCTGTTTTTT
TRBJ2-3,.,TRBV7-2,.,CASSLTYSSTDTQYF,TGTGCCAGCAGCCTTACATATTCAAGCACAGATACGCAGTATTTT
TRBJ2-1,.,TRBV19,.,CASSLPKGWGRADNEQFF,TGTGCCAGTAGTTTACCTAAGGGCTGGGGGCGCGCGGACAATGAGCAGTTCTTC
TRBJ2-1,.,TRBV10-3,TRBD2,CAIGGGNEQFF,TGTGCCATCGGGGGGGGCAATGAGCAGTTCTTC
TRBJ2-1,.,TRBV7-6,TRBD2,CASSLAPRTSGGKNEQFF,TGTGCCAGCAGCTTAGCCCCGCGGACTAGCGGGGGAAAGAATGAGCAGTTCTTC
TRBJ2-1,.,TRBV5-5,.,CASSLEPEQFF,TGTGCCAGCAGCTTGGAGCCTGAGCAGTTCTTC
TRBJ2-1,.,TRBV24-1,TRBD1,CATSDLRQGAGEQFF,TGTGCCACCAGTGATTTGCGACAGGGGGCAGGTGAGCAGTTCTTC
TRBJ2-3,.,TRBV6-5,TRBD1,CASSQQGIDADTQYF,TGTGCCAGCAGCCAACAGGGGATAGACGCAGATACGCAGTATTTT
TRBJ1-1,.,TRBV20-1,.,CSLGGETEAFF,TGCAGTCTGGGGGGTGAGACTGAAGCTTTCTTT
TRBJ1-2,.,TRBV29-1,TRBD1,CSVQGQGAGYGYTF,TGCAGCGTCCAGGGACAGGGGGCGGGCTATGGCTACACCTTC
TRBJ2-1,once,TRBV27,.,CASRWDPTGTNEQFF,TGTGCCAGCCGATGGGACCCGACAGGGACTAATGAGCAGTTCTTC
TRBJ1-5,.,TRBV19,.,CASSIDRGYSNQPQHF,TGTGCCAGTAGTATAGACAGGGGTTATAGCAATCAGCCCCAGCATTTT
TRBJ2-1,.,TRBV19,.,CASSTITVRNEQFF,TGTGCCAGTAGTACTATAACGGTCCGGAATGAGCAGTTCTTC
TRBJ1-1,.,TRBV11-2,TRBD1,CASSLAGGGEAFF,TGTGCCAGCAGCTTAGCAGGGGGCGGTGAAGCTTTCTTT
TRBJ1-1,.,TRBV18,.,CASSPTGQRNTEAFF,TGTGCCAGCTCACCCACAGGACAGCGGAACACTGAAGCTTTCTTT
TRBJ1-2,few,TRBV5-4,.,CASSPDRSYGYTF,TGTGCCAGCAGTCCCGACAGGTCCTATGGCTACACCTTC
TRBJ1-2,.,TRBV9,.,CASSVGGEYGYTF,TGTGCCAGCAGCGTCGGAGGGGAATATGGCTACACCTTC
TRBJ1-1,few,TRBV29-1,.,CSVERALNTEAFF,TGCAGCGTCGAAAGAGCCTTGAACACTGAAGCTTTCTTT
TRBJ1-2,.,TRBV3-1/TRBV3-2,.,CASSQDRRAGADGYTF,TGTGCCAGCAGCCAAGATCGTCGAGCGGGGGCGGATGGCTACACCTTC
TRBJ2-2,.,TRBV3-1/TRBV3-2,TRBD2,CASSHGTSDTGELFF,TGTGCCAGCAGCCATGGGACTAGCGACACCGGGGAGCTGTTTTTT
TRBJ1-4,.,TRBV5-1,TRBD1,CASSLVGQGASEKLFF,TGCGCCAGCAGCTTGGTAGGACAGGGGGCAAGTGAAAAACTGTTTTTT
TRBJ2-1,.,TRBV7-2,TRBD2,CASSPLAGVIGEQFF,TGTGCCAGCAGCCCTCTAGCGGGGGTAATTGGTGAGCAGTTCTTC
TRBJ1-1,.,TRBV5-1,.,CASSLASMNTEAFF,TGCGCCAGCAGCTTGGCGAGCATGAACACTGAAGCTTTCTTT
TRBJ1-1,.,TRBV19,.,CASSNTGGFGTEAFF,TGTGCCAGTAGTAACACGGGCGGGTTTGGCACTGAAGCTTTCTTT
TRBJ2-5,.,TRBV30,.,CAWSVGETQYF,TGTGCCTGGAGTGTGGGCGAGACCCAGTACTTC
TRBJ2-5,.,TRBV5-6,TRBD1,CASSPGTGARGETQYF,TGTGCCAGCAGCCCCGGGACAGGGGCGCGAGGGGAGACCCAGTACTTC
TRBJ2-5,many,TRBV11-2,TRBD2,CASSPGLARGGGETQYF,TGTGCCAGCAGCCCGGGACTAGCGCGGGGTGGGGGAGAGACCCAGTACTTC
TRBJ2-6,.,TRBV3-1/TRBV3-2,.,CASSREPGANVLTF,TGTGCCAGCAGCCGGGAGCCTGGGGCCAACGTCCTGACTTTC
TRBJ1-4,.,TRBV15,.,CATSRAGEPNEKLFF,TGTGCCACCAGCAGAGCAGGGGAGCCTAATGAAAAACTGTTTTTT
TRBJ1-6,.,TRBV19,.,CAKLWGGAWYNSPLHF,TGTGCCAAATTATGGGGGGGGGCCTGGTATAATTCACCCCTCCACTTT
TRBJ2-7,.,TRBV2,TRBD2,CASSEPPGGGRREQYF,TGTGCCAGCAGTGAGCCCCCCGGGGGGGGGCGTAGAGAGCAGTACTTC
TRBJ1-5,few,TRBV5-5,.,CASSLRMAVNQPQHF,TGTGCCAGCAGCTTGAGGATGGCGGTTAATCAGCCCCAGCATTTT
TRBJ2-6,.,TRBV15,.,CALRVSGANVLTF,TGTGCCCTCAGGGTTTCTGGGGCCAACGTCCTGACTTTC
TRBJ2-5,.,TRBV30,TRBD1,CAWSSGGPEETQYF,TGTGCCTGGAGCTCAGGGGGCCCCGAGGAGACCCAGTACTTC
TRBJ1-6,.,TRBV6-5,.,CASSSNDRSYNSPLHF,TGTGCCAGCAGTTCGAATGACAGGAGTTATAATTCACCCCTCCACTTT
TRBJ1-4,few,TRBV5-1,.,CASSGGTLNEKLFF,TGCGCCAGCAGCGGCGGGACTCTTAATGAAAAACTGTTTTTT
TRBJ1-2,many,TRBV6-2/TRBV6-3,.,CASSRGTDYGYTF,TGTGCCAGCAGTCGCGGCACCGACTATGGCTACACCTTC
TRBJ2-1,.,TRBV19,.,CASSGGHLNEQFF,TGTGCCAGTAGTGGGGGACACTTGAATGAGCAGTTCTTC
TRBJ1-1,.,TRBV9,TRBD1,CASSVTGGNTEAFF,TGTGCCAGCAGCGTGACAGGGGGGAACACTGAAGCTTTCTTT
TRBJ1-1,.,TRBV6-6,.,CASTLGEGTEAFF,TGTGCCTCGACTTTGGGGGAGGGCACTGAAGCTTTCTTT
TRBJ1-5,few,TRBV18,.,CASSEGNQPQHF,TGTGCCAGCTCAGAGGGCAATCAGCCCCAGCATTTT
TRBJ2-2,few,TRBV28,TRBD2,CAAAVAGLNTGELFF,TGTGCCGCGGCCGTAGCGGGGCTTAACACCGGGGAGCTGTTTTTT
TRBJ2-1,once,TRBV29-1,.,CSVGLYTYNEQFF,TGCAGCGTGGGCCTTTATACCTACAATGAGCAGTTCTTC
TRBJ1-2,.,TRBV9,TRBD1,CASSTGTANYGYTF,TGTGCCAGCAGCACTGGGACAGCGAACTATGGCTACACCTTC
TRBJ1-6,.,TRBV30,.,CAWRAGAGSPLHF,TGTGCCTGGAGGGCAGGGGCTGGTTCACCCCTCCACTTT
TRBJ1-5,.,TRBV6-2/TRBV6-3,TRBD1,CASSNNRDRGRQPQHF,TGTGCCAGCAGTAACAACCGGGACAGGGGGCGTCAGCCCCAGCATTTT
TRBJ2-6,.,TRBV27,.,CASNSAGRGTGANVLTF,TGTGCCAGCAATTCGGCGGGCAGGGGAACTGGGGCCAACGTCCTGACTTTC